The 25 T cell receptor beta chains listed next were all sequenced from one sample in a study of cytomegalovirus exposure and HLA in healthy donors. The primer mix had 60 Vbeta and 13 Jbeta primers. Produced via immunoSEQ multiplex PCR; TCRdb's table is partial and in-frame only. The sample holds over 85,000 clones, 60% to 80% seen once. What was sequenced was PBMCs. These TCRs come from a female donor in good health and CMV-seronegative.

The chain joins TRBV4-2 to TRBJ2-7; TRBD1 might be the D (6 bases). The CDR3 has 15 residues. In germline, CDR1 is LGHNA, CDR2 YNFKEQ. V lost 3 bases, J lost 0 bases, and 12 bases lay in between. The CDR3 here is CASSQSGTLSYEQYF. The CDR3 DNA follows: TGTGCCAGCAGCCAGTCGGGGACACTCTCCTACGAGCAGTACTTC.

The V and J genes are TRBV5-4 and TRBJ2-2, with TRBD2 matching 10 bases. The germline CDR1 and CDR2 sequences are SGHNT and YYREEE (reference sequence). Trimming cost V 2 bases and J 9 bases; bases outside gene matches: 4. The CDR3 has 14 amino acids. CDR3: CASSLRTSGRELFF. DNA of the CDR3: TGTGCCAGCAGCTTAAGAACTAGCGGGAGGGAGCTGTTTTTT. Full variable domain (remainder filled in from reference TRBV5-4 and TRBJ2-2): ETGVTQSPTHLIKTRGQQVTLRCSSQSGHNTVSWYQQALGQGPQFIFQYYREEENGRGNFPPRFSGLQFPNYSSELNVNALELDDSALYLCASSLRTSGRELFFGEGSRLTVL.

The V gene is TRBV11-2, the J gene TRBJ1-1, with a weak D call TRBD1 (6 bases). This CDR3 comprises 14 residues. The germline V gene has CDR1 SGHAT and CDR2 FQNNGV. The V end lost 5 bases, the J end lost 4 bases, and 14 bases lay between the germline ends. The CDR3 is CASSRNREFTEAFF. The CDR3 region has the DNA TGTGCCAGCAGCCGAAACAGGGAATTCACTGAAGCTTTCTTT. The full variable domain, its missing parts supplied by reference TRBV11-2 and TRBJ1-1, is EAGVAQSPRYKIIEKRQSVAFWCNPISGHATLYWYQQILGQGPKLLIQFQNNGVVDDSQLPKDRFSAERLKGVDSTLKIQPAKLEDSAVYLCASSRNREFTEAFFGQGTRLTVV.

The CDR3 loop is CASRRPSGEQFF. In DNA form, the CDR3 reads TGTGCCAGCAGGAGACCGTCGGGGGAGCAGTTCTTC. The V and J genes are TRBV27 and TRBJ2-1; D is perhaps TRBD2 (5 bases). With 6 bases removed from V and 10 bases from J, the gap between germline ends came to 13 bases. There are 12 residues in the CDR3. Germline V gene data show CDR1 as MNHEY and CDR2 as SMNVEV (reference sequence).

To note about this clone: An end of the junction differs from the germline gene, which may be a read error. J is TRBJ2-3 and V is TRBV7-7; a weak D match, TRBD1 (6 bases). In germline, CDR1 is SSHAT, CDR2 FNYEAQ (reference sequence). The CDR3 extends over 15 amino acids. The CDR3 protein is CASSLGPGVTDTQYF. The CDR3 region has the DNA TGTGCTAGCAGCTTAGGGCCAGGGGTCACAGATACGCAGTATTTT.

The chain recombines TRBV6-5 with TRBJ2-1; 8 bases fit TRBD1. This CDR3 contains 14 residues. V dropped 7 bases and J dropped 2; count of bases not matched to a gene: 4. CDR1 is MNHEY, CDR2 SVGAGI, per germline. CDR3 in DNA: TGTGCCAGCAAGCCGGGACAGGCCTACAATGAGCAGTTCTTC. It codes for CASKPGQAYNEQFF.

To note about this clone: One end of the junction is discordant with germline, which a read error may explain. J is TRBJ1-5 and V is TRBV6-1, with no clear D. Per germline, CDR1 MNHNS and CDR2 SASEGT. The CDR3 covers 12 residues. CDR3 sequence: CASTNSDQPQHF. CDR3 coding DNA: TGTGCCAGCACGAATAGCGATCAGCCCCAGCATTTT.

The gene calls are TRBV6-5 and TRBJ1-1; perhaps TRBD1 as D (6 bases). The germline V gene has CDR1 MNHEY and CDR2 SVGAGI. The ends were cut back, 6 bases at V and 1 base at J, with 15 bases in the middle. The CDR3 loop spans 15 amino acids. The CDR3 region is CASSRSQGRNTEAFF. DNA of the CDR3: TGTGCCAGCAGCCGATCACAGGGAAGGAACACTGAAGCTTTCTTT.

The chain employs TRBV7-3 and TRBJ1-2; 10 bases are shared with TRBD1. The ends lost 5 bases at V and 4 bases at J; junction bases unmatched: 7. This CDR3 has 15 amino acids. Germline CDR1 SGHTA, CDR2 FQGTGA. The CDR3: CASSQTGGLAYGYTF. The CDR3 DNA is TGTGCCAGCAGCCAGACAGGGGGCTTAGCCTATGGCTACACCTTC.

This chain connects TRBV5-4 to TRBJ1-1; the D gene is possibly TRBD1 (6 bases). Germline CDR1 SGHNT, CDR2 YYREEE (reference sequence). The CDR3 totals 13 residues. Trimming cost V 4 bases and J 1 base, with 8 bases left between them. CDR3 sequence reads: CASSGQTNTEAFF. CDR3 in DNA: TGTGCCAGCAGCGGACAGACGAACACTGAAGCTTTCTTT. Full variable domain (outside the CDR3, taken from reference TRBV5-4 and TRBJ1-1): ETGVTQSPTHLIKTRGQQVTLRCSSQSGHNTVSWYQQALGQGPQFIFQYYREEENGRGNFPPRFSGLQFPNYSSELNVNALELDDSALYLCASSGQTNTEAFFGQGTRLTVV.

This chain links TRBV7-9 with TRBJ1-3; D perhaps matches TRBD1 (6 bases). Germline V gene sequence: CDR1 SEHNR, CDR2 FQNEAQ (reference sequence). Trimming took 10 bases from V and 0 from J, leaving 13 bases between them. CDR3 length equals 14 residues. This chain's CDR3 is CATKTGNSGNTIYF. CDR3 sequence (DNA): TGTGCCACCAAAACAGGGAACTCTGGAAACACCATATATTTT.

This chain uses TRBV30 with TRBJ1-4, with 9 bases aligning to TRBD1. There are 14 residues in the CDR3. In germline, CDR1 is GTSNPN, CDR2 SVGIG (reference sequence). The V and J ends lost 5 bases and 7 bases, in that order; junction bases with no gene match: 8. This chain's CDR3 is CAWLEQGAREKLFF. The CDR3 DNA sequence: TGTGCCTGGCTCGAACAGGGGGCGCGTGAAAAACTGTTTTTT.

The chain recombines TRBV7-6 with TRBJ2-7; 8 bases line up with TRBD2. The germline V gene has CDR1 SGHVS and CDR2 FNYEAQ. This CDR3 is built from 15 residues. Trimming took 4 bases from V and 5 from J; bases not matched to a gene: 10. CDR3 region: CASSSLSGSYDEQYF. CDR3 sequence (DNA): TGTGCCAGCAGCTCATTGAGCGGGAGTTACGACGAGCAGTACTTC.

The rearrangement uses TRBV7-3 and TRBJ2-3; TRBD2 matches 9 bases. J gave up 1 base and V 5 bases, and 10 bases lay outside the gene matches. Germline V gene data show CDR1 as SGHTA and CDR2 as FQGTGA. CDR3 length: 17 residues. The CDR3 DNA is TGTGCCAGCAGCGTCCTAGCGGGGCCTATTCGCACAGATACGCAGTATTTT. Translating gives CASSVLAGPIRTDTQYF.

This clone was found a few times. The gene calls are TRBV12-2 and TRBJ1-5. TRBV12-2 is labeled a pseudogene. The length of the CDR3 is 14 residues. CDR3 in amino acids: CASRFGESNQPQHF. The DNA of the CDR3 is TGTGCAAGTCGCTTCGGGGAAAGCAATCAGCCCCAGCATTTT.

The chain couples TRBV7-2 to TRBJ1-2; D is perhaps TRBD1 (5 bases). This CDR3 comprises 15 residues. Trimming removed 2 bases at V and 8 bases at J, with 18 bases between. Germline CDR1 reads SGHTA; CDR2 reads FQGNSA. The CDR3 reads CASSLTLGTMEGYTF. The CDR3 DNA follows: TGTGCCAGCAGCTTAACCCTCGGGACTATGGAGGGCTACACCTTC.

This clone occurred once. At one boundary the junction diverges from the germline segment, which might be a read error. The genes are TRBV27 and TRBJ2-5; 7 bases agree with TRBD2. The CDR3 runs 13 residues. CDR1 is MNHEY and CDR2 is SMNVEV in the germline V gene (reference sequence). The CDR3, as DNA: TGTACCAGCAGCGGGGATCAGTGGGAGACCCAGTACTTC. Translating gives CTSSGDQWETQYF.

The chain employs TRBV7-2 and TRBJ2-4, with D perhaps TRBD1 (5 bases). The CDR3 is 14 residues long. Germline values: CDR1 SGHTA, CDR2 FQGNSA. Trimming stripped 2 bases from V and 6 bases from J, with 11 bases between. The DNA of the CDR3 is TGTGCCAGCAGCTTAAGGACAACGGGAAACATTCAGTACTTC. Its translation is CASSLRTTGNIQYF. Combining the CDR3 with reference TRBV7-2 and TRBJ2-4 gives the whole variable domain GAGVSQSPSNKVTEKGKDVELRCDPISGHTALYWYRQSLGQGLEFLIYFQGNSAPDKSGLPSDRFSAERTGGSVSTLTIQRTQQEDSAVYLCASSLRTTGNIQYFGAGTRLSVL.

In DNA, the CDR3 is TGTGCCAGCAGTTCCGGACAGGGCTACGAGCAGTACTTC. It yields the protein CASSSGQGYEQYF. V is TRBV9 and J is TRBJ2-7, with TRBD1 matching 8 bases. CDR3 size: 13 residues. Trimming removed 5 bases from V and 3 bases from J; junction bases left unmatched: 4. The germline V gene has CDR1 SGDLS and CDR2 YYNGEE.

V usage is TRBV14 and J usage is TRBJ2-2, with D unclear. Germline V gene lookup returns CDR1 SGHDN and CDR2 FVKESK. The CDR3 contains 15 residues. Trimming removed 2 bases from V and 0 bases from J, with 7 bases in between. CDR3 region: CASSQWAPNTGELFF. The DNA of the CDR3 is TGTGCCAGCAGCCAATGGGCGCCGAACACCGGGGAGCTGTTTTTT. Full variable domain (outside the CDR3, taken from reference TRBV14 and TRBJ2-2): EAGVTQFPSHSVIEKGQTVTLRCDPISGHDNLYWYRRVMGKEIKFLLHFVKESKQDESGMPNNRFLAERTGGTYSTLKVQPAELEDSGVYFCASSQWAPNTGELFFGEGSRLTVL.

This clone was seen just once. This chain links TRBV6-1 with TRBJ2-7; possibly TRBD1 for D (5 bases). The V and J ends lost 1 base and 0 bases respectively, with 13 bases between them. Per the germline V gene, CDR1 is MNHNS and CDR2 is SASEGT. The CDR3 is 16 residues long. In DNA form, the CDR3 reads TGTGCCAGCAGTGAAGGACAGTTCAACCCCTCCTACGAGCAGTACTTC. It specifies CASSEGQFNPSYEQYF.

The CDR3 spells CASSFGGAAETQYF. The CDR3 DNA follows: TGTGCCAGCAGCTTCGGCGGGGCCGCAGAGACCCAGTACTTC. The V call is TRBV5-4, the J call TRBJ2-5, with a tentative D call TRBD2 (6 bases). Trimming removed 2 bases at V and 4 bases at J, with 12 bases between. CDR1 and CDR2 from the germline V gene are SGHNT and YYREEE (reference sequence). The CDR3 spans 14 residues.

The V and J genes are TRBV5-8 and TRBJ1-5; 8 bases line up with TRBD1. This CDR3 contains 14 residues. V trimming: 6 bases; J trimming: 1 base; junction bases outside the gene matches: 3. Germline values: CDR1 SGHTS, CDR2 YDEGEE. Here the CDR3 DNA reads TGTGCCAGCACCCCAGGGGGCAGCAATCAGCCCCAGCATTTT. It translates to CASTPGGSNQPQHF. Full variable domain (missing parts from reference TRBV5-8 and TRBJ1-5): EAGVTQSPTHLIKTRGQQATLRCSPISGHTSVYWYQQALGLGLQFLLWYDEGEERNRGNFPPRFSGRQFPNYSSELNVNALELEDSALYLCASTPGGSNQPQHFGDGTRLSIL.

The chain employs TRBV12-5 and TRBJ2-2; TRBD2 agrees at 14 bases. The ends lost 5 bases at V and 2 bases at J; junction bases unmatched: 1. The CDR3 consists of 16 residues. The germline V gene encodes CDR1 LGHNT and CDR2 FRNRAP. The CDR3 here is CASGGTSGSNTGELFF. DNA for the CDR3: TGTGCTAGTGGTGGGACTAGCGGGAGTAACACCGGGGAGCTGTTTTTT.

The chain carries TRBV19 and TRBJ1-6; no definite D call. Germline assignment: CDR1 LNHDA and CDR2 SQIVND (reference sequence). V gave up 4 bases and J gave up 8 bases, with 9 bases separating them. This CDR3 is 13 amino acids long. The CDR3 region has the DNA TGTGCCAGTAGTAACACCGGAGATTCACCCCTCCACTTT. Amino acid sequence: CASSNTGDSPLHF.